Shown below are 30 T cell receptor beta chains from a single sample sequenced in a study of long-term antiretroviral therapy in people with HIV. Survey-level immunoSEQ v3.0 assays were run. The protocol was immunoSEQ multiplex PCR, while the TCRdb copy is restricted to in-frame clones and leaves out a portion. The sample includes 25,000 to 35,000 clones, less than 98% seen only once; the top ten take around 3.1%. Sequenced here: unsorted PBMCs, sampled 6.9 years after starting antiretroviral therapy. All receptors come from a man younger than 40 with HIV.

This clone was seen once. V usage is TRBV2 and J usage is TRBJ1-1, with 9 positions matching TRBD1. The V segment lost 6 bases and the J segment 0 bases; nucleotides outside the gene matches: 5. The germline V gene encodes CDR1 SNHLY and CDR2 FYNNEI. The CDR3 loop spans 15 amino acids. The CDR3, as DNA: TGTGCCAGCAGGCGGGACAGGGCCCTGAACACTGAAGCTTTCTTT. Its translation is CASRRDRALNTEAFF.

The V and J genes are TRBV27 and TRBJ1-2; D might be TRBD1 (5 bases). Per germline, CDR1 MNHEY and CDR2 SMNVEV (reference sequence). V lost 4 bases and J 4 bases, leaving 7 bases between the germline ends. The CDR3 totals 12 residues. The CDR3 DNA reads TGTGCCAGCAGTTCCGGGGGCTATGGCTACACCTTC. It codes for CASSSGGYGYTF.

This rearrangement joins TRBV18 to TRBJ1-3, with no clear D. With 3 bases removed from V and 4 bases from J, the gap between germline ends came to 10 bases. This CDR3 region has 14 residues. Germline V lookup: CDR1 KGHSH, CDR2 LQKENI. The CDR3 DNA reads as TGTGCCAGCTCACCGCTCGACCAGGGAAACACCATATATTTT. Encoded protein: CASSPLDQGNTIYF.

V gene TRBV9 combines with J gene TRBJ2-5, with TRBD2 matching over 8 bases. V dropped 0 bases and J dropped 4; count of bases not matched to a gene: 5. Germline CDR1 SGDLS, CDR2 YYNGEE. This CDR3 has 15 residues. The CDR3 region is CASSVGGGGRETQYF. CDR3 bases: TGTGCCAGCAGCGTAGGCGGCGGGGGGCGAGAGACCCAGTACTTC.

The chain has TRBV6-6 and TRBJ1-1; perhaps TRBD1 as D (6 bases). The CDR3 spans 11 residues. Per the germline V gene, CDR1 is MNHNY and CDR2 is SVGAGI (reference sequence). V was trimmed by 7 bases and J by 8 bases, leaving 11 bases between them. The CDR3 DNA reads TGTGCCAGCATCGAAGACAGGGAAGCTTTCTTT. This codes for CASIEDREAFF.

The chain is built from TRBV7-8 and TRBJ1-6; 9 nucleotides line up with TRBD1. J lost 6 bases, V lost 5 bases, and 11 bases had no gene match. This CDR3 region has 17 residues. From germline, CDR1 is SGHVS and CDR2 FQNEAQ. CDR3 region: CASSINRGRNSNSPLHF. The CDR3, as DNA: TGTGCCAGCAGCATTAACAGGGGGCGAAACTCTAATTCACCCCTCCACTTT.

V is TRBV5-6 and J is TRBJ1-1; the D is unclear. The germline V and J ends were trimmed by 0 bases and 7 bases, with 13 bases remaining between them. Germline-derived CDR1 and CDR2 are SGHDT and YYEEEE. The CDR3 runs 14 residues. The CDR3 region is CASSLEAQAIEAFF. Written as DNA, the CDR3 is TGTGCCAGCAGCTTGGAGGCCCAGGCGATTGAAGCTTTCTTT.

The chain uses TRBV11-3 and TRBJ2-3; TRBD2 might be the D (6 bases). V was cut by 4 bases and J by 0 bases, with 14 bases left in between. Germline CDR1 SGHNT, CDR2 YENEEA. This CDR3 is built from 16 residues. The CDR3 bases are TGTGCCAGCAGCTCTTTAGCGGAGCCCAGCACAGATACGCAGTATTTT. This codes for CASSSLAEPSTDTQYF.

The chain recombines TRBV6-5 with TRBJ2-7, with 7 bases matching TRBD1. The CDR3 is 14 amino acids. Germline-derived CDR1 and CDR2 are MNHEY and SVGAGI. V was pared by 5 bases and J by 1 base, with 5 bases of the junction left unmatched. The CDR3 reads CASSPTTGSYEQYF. The CDR3, as DNA: TGTGCCAGCAGTCCAACGACAGGGTCCTACGAGCAGTACTTC.

The gene calls are TRBV4-3 and TRBJ1-2, with a possible D match to TRBD1 (5 bases). V shed 4 bases and J shed 2 bases, with 17 bases lying between them. CDR1 is LGHNA and CDR2 is YSLEER in the germline V gene. This CDR3 has 16 amino acids. The CDR3 DNA sequence: TGCGCCAGCAGCCGCACAGGTCCCCCCTTAAACTATGGCTACACCTTC. This translates into CASSRTGPPLNYGYTF.

The chain employs TRBV15 and TRBJ2-7; the match to TRBD2 covers 11 bases. This CDR3 is built from 16 residues. Trimming cost V 3 bases and J 6 bases; bases outside gene matches: 10. Germline V gives CDR1 LNHNV, CDR2 YYDKDF (reference sequence). CDR3 amino acids: CATSSPRSGRVPEQYF. CDR3 bases: TGTGCCACCAGCAGTCCTCGTAGCGGGAGGGTACCCGAGCAGTACTTC.

The chain couples TRBV5-1 to TRBJ1-1; D remains unclear. The CDR3 consists of 13 residues. V was clipped by 0 bases and J by 7 bases, with 10 bases between them. Germline CDR1 and CDR2: SGHRS and YFSETQ. CDR3 loop: CASSLGSGREAFF. Here the CDR3 DNA reads TGCGCCAGCAGCTTGGGTTCGGGTCGTGAAGCTTTCTTT.

The V and J genes are TRBV7-3 and TRBJ1-1; D gene unclear. The CDR3 sequence is 14 residues long. Germline V gene lookup returns CDR1 SGHTA and CDR2 FQGTGA. V was trimmed by 4 bases and J by 1 base, leaving 10 bases between them. The CDR3, as DNA: TGTGCCAGCAGCTCTTCGACGGGGAACACTGAAGCTTTCTTT. Its translation is CASSSSTGNTEAFF.

The chain has TRBV2 and TRBJ1-4; D may be TRBD1 (6 bases). V shed 6 bases and J shed 7 bases, with 15 bases lying between them. Germline V lookup: CDR1 SNHLY, CDR2 FYNNEI. The CDR3 covers 14 residues. CDR3 sequence (DNA): TGTGCCAGCAGCTTAACAGGGTACAGTGAAAAACTGTTTTTT. It codes for CASSLTGYSEKLFF.

This chain links TRBV5-5 with TRBJ2-4, with D possibly being TRBD1 or TRBD2 (6 bases each). V was shortened by 6 bases and J by 3 bases, with 22 bases between the two germline ends. Looked up from germline, CDR1 is SGHKS and CDR2 is YYEKEE (reference sequence). CDR3 length: 17 residues. CDR3 DNA sequence: TGTGCCAGCATCCCTTCGAGGTGGGGGGCGGTCAAAAACATTCAGTACTTC. Its translation: CASIPSRWGAVKNIQYF.

The chain joins TRBV5-6 to TRBJ2-7, with 10 bases aligning to TRBD1. CDR1 and CDR2 (germline): SGHDT, YYEEEE. The CDR3 sequence is 15 residues long. Trimming took 0 bases from V and 5 from J; bases not matched to a gene: 5. CDR3: CASSLGGQGRHEQYF. The CDR3 DNA sequence: TGTGCCAGCAGCTTGGGGGGACAGGGGAGGCACGAGCAGTACTTC.

CDR3 DNA: TGTGCCAGCAGCAACTCGGGGGGGTCTGGAAACACCATATATTTT. Its translation is CASSNSGGSGNTIYF. The V gene is TRBV7-9, the J gene TRBJ1-3, with D tentatively TRBD1 (5 bases). V lost 5 bases, J lost 1 base, and 12 bases lay in between. The germline V gene has CDR1 SEHNR and CDR2 FQNEAQ (reference sequence). This CDR3 has 15 amino acids.

This rearrangement joins TRBV6-5 to TRBJ2-1, with D perhaps TRBD1 or TRBD2 (5 bases each). The CDR3 is made up of 14 amino acids. V was cut by 2 bases and J by 2 bases, with 7 bases left in between. Germline V gene data show CDR1 as MNHEY and CDR2 as SVGAGI. The CDR3 coding sequence is TGTGCCAGCAGTTACGGGACGACCTACAATGAGCAGTTCTTC. Its protein is CASSYGTTYNEQFF.

The chain links TRBV15 to TRBJ2-5; 10 bases align to TRBD2. Trimming at V came to 3 bases and at J to 2 bases, leaving 18 bases not matched to a gene. CDR1 and CDR2 from the germline V gene are LNHNV and YYDKDF (reference sequence). The CDR3 is made up of 20 amino acids. For the CDR3, the DNA is TGTGCCACCAGCAGTCCCCTTGTAATTAGCGGGGGGCCGGTTCAAGAGACCCAGTACTTC. Translation: CATSSPLVISGGPVQETQYF.

The rearrangement joins TRBV10-3 to TRBJ1-3, with TRBD1 matching over 10 bases. CDR3 size: 19 residues. Germline assignment: CDR1 ENHRY and CDR2 SYGVKD. V was clipped by 4 bases and J by 3 bases; unmatched bases: 15. The CDR3 DNA sequence: TGTGCCATCAGTGGTCCGGGACAGGGGTTATGGGAGAATGGAAACACCATATATTTT. Residues: CAISGPGQGLWENGNTIYF.

This clone was found a few times. The rearrangement links TRBV5-4 to TRBJ2-1, with 8 bases identical to TRBD2. The CDR3 contains 16 residues. J lost 8 bases, V lost 0 bases, and 10 bases had no gene match. The germline gives CDR1 SGHNT, CDR2 YYREEE (reference sequence). DNA of the CDR3: TGTGCCAGCAGCTTGGGCAGCGGGAGCGTAGTGGATGAGCAGTTCTTC. Translating it yields CASSLGSGSVVDEQFF.

The V gene is TRBV10-3, the J gene TRBJ2-1, with 9 bases identical to TRBD2. CDR3 length equals 15 residues. CDR1 is ENHRY and CDR2 is SYGVKD in the germline V gene. V lost 2 bases to trimming and J lost 7 bases; unmatched junction nucleotides: 6. The DNA for the CDR3 is TGTGCCATCAGTGAGCTTAGCGGGAGTTTAAATGAGCAGTTCTTC. Protein sequence: CAISELSGSLNEQFF.

The J gene is TRBJ2-7, the V gene TRBV30, with 7 nucleotides matching TRBD1. Germline CDR1 is GTSNPN and CDR2 is SVGIG (reference sequence). The CDR3 runs 14 residues. V was clipped by 0 bases and J by 3 bases; unmatched bases: 5. The CDR3 loop is CAWSVPGQLYEQYF. CDR3 sequence (DNA): TGTGCCTGGAGTGTCCCGGGACAGCTCTACGAGCAGTACTTC.

The V call is TRBV7-3, the J call TRBJ1-2; no clear D. Germline V gives CDR1 SGHTA, CDR2 FQGTGA. V dropped 2 bases and J dropped 4 bases, with 8 bases sitting between them. This CDR3 contains 13 residues. In nucleotides, the CDR3 is TGTGCCAGCAGCTTAGGGTCTGGCTATGGCTACACCTTC. Its translation is CASSLGSGYGYTF.

This clone was counted a few times. The chain uses TRBV30 and TRBJ2-7, with TRBD2 identical over 13 bases. The CDR3 spans 15 residues. CDR1 GTSNPN and CDR2 SVGIG come from the germline V gene (reference sequence). Losses at the gene ends were 5 bases for V and 4 bases for J; bases not matched to a gene: 8. The DNA for the CDR3 is TGTGCCTGGGTACCCTCGGGACTAGCGGGGTACGAGCAGTACTTC. Its protein product is CAWVPSGLAGYEQYF.

This chain connects TRBV19 to TRBJ1-5; D is ambiguous. There are 17 residues in the CDR3. Per the germline V gene, CDR1 is LNHDA and CDR2 is SQIVND (reference sequence). Between the trimmed V and J ends, which lost 1 base and 0 bases, there was a span of 13 bases. CDR3 sequence reads: CASSIVEAVDSNQPQHF. In DNA, the CDR3 is TGTGCCAGTAGTATAGTGGAGGCAGTCGATAGCAATCAGCCCCAGCATTTT. Full variable domain (outside the CDR3, taken from reference TRBV19 and TRBJ1-5): DGGITQSPKYLFRKEGQNVTLSCEQNLNHDAMYWYRQDPGQGLRLIYYSQIVNDFQKGDIAEGYSVSREKKESFPLTVTSAQKNPTAFYLCASSIVEAVDSNQPQHFGDGTRLSIL.

The V call is TRBV28, the J call TRBJ1-1; TRBD1 matches 8 bases. CDR1 and CDR2 (germline): MDHEN, SYDVKM. J gave up 3 bases and V 4 bases, and 7 bases lay outside the gene matches. The CDR3 runs to 15 residues. As DNA, the CDR3 is TGTGCCAGCAGTTCTTTGGGACAGGAGGACACTGAAGCTTTCTTT. It is translated as CASSSLGQEDTEAFF.

The chain uses TRBV18 and TRBJ1-5; D gene unclear. Germline CDR1 is KGHSH and CDR2 is LQKENI. The V and J ends lost 3 bases and 5 bases respectively, with 5 bases between them. The CDR3 has 12 amino acids. This CDR3 reads CASSPADQPQHF. The CDR3 DNA reads TGTGCCAGCTCACCGGCGGATCAGCCCCAGCATTTT.

The chain uses TRBV5-6 and TRBJ2-7, with D hard to call. Germline CDR1 is SGHDT and CDR2 is YYEEEE. The CDR3 totals 15 residues. The ends were cut back, 0 bases at V and 1 base at J, with 11 bases in the middle. DNA of the CDR3: TGTGCCAGCAGCTTGGACGGGCTTAGTTCCTACGAGCAGTACTTC. Translation gives CASSLDGLSSYEQYF.

This clone was seen just once. This chain links TRBV25-1 with TRBJ2-7; no clear D. Germline V gives CDR1 MGHDK, CDR2 SYGVNS. CDR3 size: 13 residues. The germline V and J ends were trimmed by 3 bases and 5 bases, with 11 bases remaining between them. CDR3 DNA sequence: TGTGCCAGCAGTGAGCCAGGCAGCAACGAGCAGTACTTC. This codes for CASSEPGSNEQYF.